Following are 30 T cell receptor beta chains from one sample sequenced in a study of T-cell memory formation after mild COVID-19. A single record per CDR3 protein comes from TCRdb applying MiXCR to the 5' RACE reads. The sample lists 40,000 to 45,000 distinct CDR3 sequences; roughly 8% were seen once. Sequencing input: PBMCs or a T cell subset sorted from them (not recorded which). The origin of the receptors is a man aged 18 to 30 who had mild COVID-19 (a few samples of this study predate the infection). Cell type and time point are not known.

This clonotype was observed a few times. The chain joins TRBV5-1 to TRBJ1-1, with D perhaps matching TRBD1 (5 bases). The CDR3 has 15 amino acids. Trimming took off 4 bases at V and 1 base at J, with 14 bases between the two ends. Looked up from germline, CDR1 is SGHRS and CDR2 is YFSETQ. The CDR3: CASSGGVGGNTEAFF. The CDR3 region has the DNA TGCGCCAGCAGCGGAGGAGTGGGGGGGAACACTGAAGCTTTCTTT.

This clonotype was recorded many times. The genes are TRBV6-2 or TRBV6-3 and TRBJ2-7; no clear D. This CDR3 is built from 12 residues. Trimming removed 3 bases at V and 6 bases at J, with 9 bases between. Germline CDR1 reads MNHEY; CDR2 reads SVGEGT. Here the CDR3 reads CASSYLDSEQYF. The CDR3 DNA follows: TGTGCCAGCAGTTATCTGGATTCCGAGCAGTACTTC.

Here the CDR3 DNA reads TGCAGTGCTAGAGATTCCCGTAGCCATGGCTACACCTTC. Its protein product is CSARDSRSHGYTF. The chain recombines TRBV20-1 with TRBJ1-2; D ambiguous. From germline, CDR1 is DFQATT and CDR2 SNEGSKA (reference sequence). Trimming pared 0 bases from V and 6 bases from J, leaving 11 bases between. This CDR3 is 13 amino acids long.

This clonotype was seen ten or more times. V usage is TRBV4-1 and J usage is TRBJ2-4; 7 bases line up with TRBD2. J lost 0 bases, V lost 2 bases, and 16 bases had no gene match. Germline V lookup: CDR1 MGHRA, CDR2 YSYEKL. The CDR3 is made up of 20 amino acids. The CDR3 is CASSQTRATSVPIAKNIQYF. The CDR3 DNA reads TGCGCCAGCAGCCAAACCAGGGCTACTAGCGTTCCAATAGCCAAAAACATTCAGTACTTC.

This clonotype ranks as medium-sized. V gene TRBV4-2 combines with J gene TRBJ2-5; no clear D gene. V lost 1 base to trimming and J lost 5 bases, with 8 bases between them. The CDR3 sequence is 13 residues long. CDR1 and CDR2 from the germline V gene are LGHNA and YNFKEQ. CDR3 loop: CASSQVVQETQYF. In nucleotides, the CDR3 is TGTGCCAGCAGCCAAGTGGTGCAGGAGACCCAGTACTTC.

This clonotype was observed many times. The V and J genes are TRBV12-3 or TRBV12-4 and TRBJ1-4; D may be TRBD1 (5 bases). Trimming left V 3 bases short and J 8 bases short, with 13 bases between. The CDR3 spans 14 residues. The CDR3 DNA follows: TGTGCCAGCAGTTTGGGCAGGGTACGGGAAAAACTGTTTTTT. It encodes CASSLGRVREKLFF.

This clonotype was seen only once. This chain links TRBV6-1 with TRBJ1-1, with unresolved D. The germline gives CDR1 MNHNS, CDR2 SASEGT. The CDR3 sequence is 15 residues long. The V end was cut by 6 bases, the J end by 1 base, with 15 bases between. CDR3 DNA sequence: TGTGCCAGCAGCCCTAAGGGAGCGGGGAACACTGAAGCTTTCTTT. This sequence encodes CASSPKGAGNTEAFF.

The V and J genes are TRBV7-2 and TRBJ2-6, with D unclear. The V and J ends lost 2 bases and 0 bases respectively, with 8 bases between them. The CDR3 is 16 amino acids. Looked up from germline, CDR1 is SGHTA and CDR2 is FQGNSA. CDR3 region: CASSLFVNSGANVLTF. DNA of the CDR3: TGTGCCAGCAGCTTATTTGTGAACTCTGGGGCCAACGTCCTGACTTTC.

This clonotype showed up many times. V is TRBV5-1 and J is TRBJ2-7, with TRBD1 matching over 10 bases. CDR1 SGHRS and CDR2 YFSETQ come from the germline V gene. The CDR3 sequence is 16 residues long. V shed 4 bases, J shed 4 bases, and the junction held 11 bases outside the gene matches. The CDR3 loop reads CASSREPGQGLYEQYF. Here the CDR3 DNA reads TGCGCCAGCAGCCGAGAGCCGGGACAGGGGCTGTACGAGCAGTACTTC. Full variable domain (outside the CDR3, taken from reference TRBV5-1 and TRBJ2-7): KAGVTQTPRYLIKTRGQQVTLSCSPISGHRSVSWYQQTPGQGLQFLFEYFSETQRNKGNFPGRFSGRQFSNSRSEMNVSTLELGDSALYLCASSREPGQGLYEQYFGPGTRLTVT.

Concerning this clonotype itself: The CDR3 end shows no conserved phenylalanine or tryptophan, and so a read error is likely. This chain links TRBV7-9 with TRBJ1-2; 7 bases align to TRBD1. With 0 bases clipped from V and 0 bases from J, the junction kept 7 bases outside the gene matches. This CDR3 is 17 amino acids long. Germline assignment: CDR1 SEHNR and CDR2 FQNEAQ (reference sequence). The CDR3 region is CASSLARGFRPNYGYTL. The DNA for the CDR3 is TGTGCCAGCAGCTTAGCCAGGGGGTTTCGACCTAACTATGGCTACACCCTC.

This clonotype was recorded a few times. The genes are TRBV6-2 or TRBV6-3 and TRBJ2-7, with D tentatively TRBD2 (6 bases). This CDR3 is built from 15 residues. Germline CDR1 MNHEY, CDR2 SVGEGT. V lost 4 bases and J lost 3, with 16 bases in between. The CDR3 region has the DNA TGTGCCAGCAGTTCGGTAACTAGCTCCATCTACGAGCAGTACTTC. It is translated as CASSSVTSSIYEQYF.

This clonotype is medium-sized within its sample. V and J are TRBV7-2 and TRBJ2-3; 7 bases fit TRBD2. From germline, CDR1 is SGHTA and CDR2 FQGNSA. This CDR3 region has 15 residues. The V and J ends lost 0 bases and 4 bases, in that order; junction bases with no gene match: 4. CDR3 sequence (DNA): TGTGCCAGCAGCTTAGCCGGGGGGAGGGCAGATACGCAGTATTTT. The encoded protein is CASSLAGGRADTQYF.

The chain recombines TRBV5-1 with TRBJ2-2; D call uncertain. From germline, CDR1 is SGHRS and CDR2 YFSETQ. The germline V and J ends were trimmed by 0 bases and 7 bases, with 10 bases remaining between them. The CDR3 covers 14 residues. The DNA for the CDR3 is TGCGCCAGCAGCTTGGGAGGCTCCGACGGGGAGCTGTTTTTT. Its translation: CASSLGGSDGELFF.

This clonotype was seen a few times. CDR3 loop: CASSQARATEAFF. CDR3 DNA sequence: TGTGCCAGCAGCCAAGCCAGGGCCACTGAAGCTTTCTTT. The chain links TRBV14 to TRBJ1-1; weak D call: TRBD1 (5 bases). CDR1 SGHDN and CDR2 FVKESK come from the germline V gene. This CDR3 comprises 13 residues. Trimming stripped 1 base from V and 4 bases from J, with 7 bases between.

This clonotype was found a few times. The chain recombines TRBV7-6 with TRBJ2-7; TRBD1 matches at 10 bases. The V gene's germline CDR1 is SGHVS and CDR2 FNYEAQ. The CDR3 has 16 residues. V lost 0 bases, J lost 3 bases, and 5 bases stayed unmatched. The CDR3 bases are TGTGCCAGCAGCTTAGCGCCCCGGGACAGGGGCTACGAGCAGTACTTC. Protein product: CASSLAPRDRGYEQYF. Full variable domain (outside the CDR3, taken from reference TRBV7-6 and TRBJ2-7): GAGVSQSPRYKVTKRGQDVALRCDPISGHVSLYWYRQALGQGPEFLTYFNYEAQQDKSGLPNDRFSAERPEGSISTLTIQRTEQRDSAMYRCASSLAPRDRGYEQYFGPGTRLTVT.

This clonotype has more than one count but fewer than ten. V is TRBV7-3 and J is TRBJ2-1; the D is unclear. This CDR3 comprises 15 residues. V was shortened by 5 bases and J by 0 bases, with 11 bases between the two germline ends. CDR1 and CDR2 from the germline V gene are SGHTA and FQGTGA. The CDR3 DNA is TGTGCCAGCAGCACCACACCGAGCTCCTACAATGAGCAGTTCTTC. Translation gives CASSTTPSSYNEQFF.

This clonotype was detected only a few times. This sequence joins TRBV20-1 and TRBJ2-6; D possibly corresponds to TRBD2 (6 bases). Germline values: CDR1 DFQATT, CDR2 SNEGSKA (reference sequence). V dropped 5 bases and J dropped 0 bases, with 17 bases sitting between them. The CDR3 runs 17 residues. CDR3 in DNA: TGCAGTGCTCCCACCCCGCGGAGGGCCTCTGGGGCCAACGTCCTGACTTTC. This sequence encodes CSAPTPRRASGANVLTF.

The rearrangement links TRBV7-9 to TRBJ1-1; D unresolved. This CDR3 region has 13 residues. Deletions cut 5 bases from V and 5 bases from J, with 12 bases between. CDR1 SEHNR and CDR2 FQNEAQ come from the germline V gene (reference sequence). In DNA, the CDR3 is TGTGCCAGCAGCGATCGGGTAGAAACTGAAGCTTTCTTT. Translating gives CASSDRVETEAFF.

The chain couples TRBV3-1 to TRBJ1-6, with 9 bases aligning to TRBD1. V dropped 4 bases and J dropped 8; count of bases not matched to a gene: 3. Germline CDR1 LGHDT, CDR2 YNNKEL (reference sequence). The CDR3 sequence is 14 residues long. The CDR3 is CASSLGQGDSPLHF. The CDR3 DNA reads TGTGCCAGCAGCCTGGGACAGGGTGATTCACCCCTCCACTTT.

Many counts were recorded for this clonotype. This chain links TRBV4-1 with TRBJ1-1, with D unresolved. There are 15 residues in the CDR3. Germline V gene sequence: CDR1 MGHRA, CDR2 YSYEKL. Trimming removed 5 bases at V and 5 bases at J, with 18 bases between. CDR3 residues: CASSAPGRRWTEAFF. The CDR3 DNA sequence: TGCGCCAGCAGCGCGCCGGGCCGGCGGTGGACTGAAGCTTTCTTT.

This clonotype was picked up many times. CDR3 residues: CASSPRRQSNEQFF. CDR3 in DNA: TGTGCCAGCAGCCCTCGTCGACAGAGCAATGAGCAGTTCTTC. V gene TRBV11-2 combines with J gene TRBJ2-1, with D possibly being TRBD1 (5 bases). There are 14 residues in the CDR3. The germline V gene encodes CDR1 SGHAT and CDR2 FQNNGV. V was trimmed by 5 bases and J by 6 bases, leaving 14 bases between them.

This chain connects TRBV29-1 to TRBJ2-1; D remains ambiguous. This CDR3 is 11 amino acids long. Looked up from germline, CDR1 is SQVTM and CDR2 is ANQGSEA. The germline V and J ends were trimmed by 4 bases and 3 bases, with 4 bases remaining between them. The CDR3 sequence is CSVGSYNEQFF. The CDR3 DNA is TGCAGCGTTGGAAGCTACAATGAGCAGTTCTTC.

This clonotype was seen a few times. The rearrangement uses TRBV20-1 and TRBJ2-3; D possibly matches TRBD1 or TRBD2 (5 bases each). Trimming shortened V by 5 bases and J by 4 bases, and 19 bases separated the two germline ends. Germline V gene data show CDR1 as DFQATT and CDR2 as SNEGSKA (reference sequence). The CDR3 contains 15 residues. CDR3 residues: CSARNYRTGSDTQYF. CDR3 nucleotide sequence: TGCAGTGCTCGAAACTACAGGACGGGATCAGATACGCAGTATTTT.

Only a few counts were recorded for this clonotype. The chain employs TRBV4-1 and TRBJ2-5; possible D gene TRBD2, 6 bases. Germline V gene lookup returns CDR1 MGHRA and CDR2 YSYEKL. V was cut by 0 bases and J by 5 bases, with 13 bases left in between. The CDR3 covers 15 residues. The DNA of the CDR3 is TGCGCCAGCAGCCAAGATCGAACTAGCTGGGAGACCCAGTACTTC. Translating gives CASSQDRTSWETQYF.

This clonotype was counted ten times or more. The rearrangement joins TRBV20-1 to TRBJ2-5, with 11 bases matching TRBD2. The junction had 2 bases not matched to a gene; V was cut back by 2 bases and J by 9 bases. CDR3 length: 12 amino acids. From germline, CDR1 is DFQATT and CDR2 SNEGSKA (reference sequence). CDR3 protein: CSARLAGGPQYF. The CDR3 DNA is TGCAGTGCTAGACTAGCGGGGGGCCCCCAGTACTTC.

This clonotype was found a few times. V and J are TRBV10-3 and TRBJ1-6, with TRBD1 matching over 8 bases. The CDR3 runs 17 residues. CDR1 and CDR2 from the germline V gene are ENHRY and SYGVKD. V dropped 2 bases and J dropped 8; count of bases not matched to a gene: 11. The CDR3 region is CAISETTGGGTDSPLHF. CDR3 in DNA: TGTGCCATCAGTGAGACCACAGGGGGGGGGACCGATTCACCCCTCCACTTT.

This clonotype has more than one count but fewer than ten. The chain is built from TRBV4-2 and TRBJ2-1; D may correspond to TRBD1 or TRBD2 (5 bases each). This CDR3 comprises 15 residues. Germline-derived CDR1 and CDR2 are LGHNA and YNFKEQ. The V gene lost 1 base and the J gene lost 0 bases, with 7 bases spanning the gap. The CDR3 DNA reads TGTGCCAGCAGCCAAGGGGGGTACTCCTACAATGAGCAGTTCTTC. Its translation: CASSQGGYSYNEQFF.

This clonotype has at least ten counts. The chain combines TRBV12-3 or TRBV12-4 with TRBJ2-7; D unclear. CDR3 size: 12 residues. The germline V and J ends were trimmed by 8 bases and 4 bases, with 12 bases remaining between them. CDR3 amino acids: CASRRIGYEQYF. The CDR3 DNA sequence: TGTGCCAGCCGCCGCATCGGATACGAGCAGTACTTC.

This clonotype was counted between two and nine times. This chain uses TRBV7-2 with TRBJ2-1; D could derive from TRBD1 or TRBD2 (6 bases each). CDR3 length: 15 residues. Deletions cut 1 base from V and 4 bases from J, with 11 bases between. Germline CDR1 SGHTA, CDR2 FQGNSA. CDR3 nucleotide sequence: TGTGCCAGCAGCTTAGGGGGGGCGCTTTACAATGAGCAGTTCTTC. It yields the protein CASSLGGALYNEQFF.

There are a few counts of this clonotype. The chain employs TRBV12-3 or TRBV12-4 and TRBJ2-7, with D unresolved. V was pared by 5 bases and J by 2 bases, with 10 bases between. CDR3 length equals 13 residues. The CDR3 sequence is CASSGNTAYEQYF. The DNA of the CDR3 is TGTGCCAGCAGTGGGAACACGGCCTACGAGCAGTACTTC.